Listed below are T cell receptor beta chains from one sample, sequenced in a study of cytomegalovirus exposure and HLA in healthy donors. Clones were sequenced by immunoSEQ multiplex PCR, and TCRdb holds only the in-frame ones, with some missing. The sample includes 120,000 or so clones, 74% of them seen just once. The source material was PBMCs. The receptors come from a man aged 40-55 years in good health and CMV-seropositive. The CDR3 runs from the conserved cysteine through the conserved F or W. A D gene is named only where the DNA matches it firmly. A row's size may be missing; if present it is once, few, many or a size class.

D gene: TRBD2
clone size: .
V gene: TRBV15
J gene: TRBJ2-7
CDR3 DNA: TGTGCCACCAGCAGAGATCGTGGTAGCGGGCATTACTACGAGCAGTACTTC
CDR3 protein: CATSRDRGSGHYYEQYF

D gene: .
clone size: .
V gene: TRBV28
J gene: TRBJ2-6
CDR3 DNA: TGTGCCAGCAGTCGGTCCTCTGGGGCCAACGTCCTGACTTTC
CDR3 protein: CASSRSSGANVLTF

D gene: .
clone size: .
V gene: TRBV19
J gene: TRBJ2-3
CDR3 DNA: TGTGCCAGTAAAGGCGGTACTAGCACAGATACGCAGTATTTT
CDR3 protein: CASKGGTSTDTQYF

D gene: .
clone size: .
V gene: TRBV29-1
J gene: TRBJ2-1
CDR3 DNA: TGCAGCGTTGGCACAGACCCCTACAATGAGCAGTTCTTC
CDR3 protein: CSVGTDPYNEQFF

D gene: TRBD1
clone size: .
V gene: TRBV19
J gene: TRBJ1-2
CDR3 DNA: TGTGCCAGTAGTATTACAGGGGGTTACTATGGCTACACCTTC
CDR3 protein: CASSITGGYYGYTF

D gene: TRBD1
clone size: .
V gene: TRBV5-1
J gene: TRBJ1-3
CDR3 DNA: TGCGCCAGCAGCTTGGACCCGGTACAGGGGACTGGAAACACCATATATTTT
CDR3 protein: CASSLDPVQGTGNTIYF

D gene: .
clone size: .
V gene: TRBV7-6
J gene: TRBJ2-7
CDR3 DNA: TGTGCCAGCAGCTTAGCGCCCTACTACGAGCAGTACTTC
CDR3 protein: CASSLAPYYEQYF

D gene: TRBD1
clone size: few
V gene: TRBV7-2
J gene: TRBJ2-2
CDR3 DNA: TGTGCCAGCAGCCTCAGAGGGACAGGGCTCACCGGGGAGCTGTTTTTT
CDR3 protein: CASSLRGTGLTGELFF

D gene: .
clone size: .
V gene: TRBV5-1
J gene: TRBJ1-2
CDR3 DNA: TGCGCCAGCAGCTTGGAATCAGGGCCTGGCTACACCTTC
CDR3 protein: CASSLESGPGYTF

D gene: TRBD1
clone size: .
V gene: TRBV28
J gene: TRBJ2-7
CDR3 DNA: TGTGCCAGCAGTCCTTCGGACAGGTATAAGACCTACGAGCAGTACTTC
CDR3 protein: CASSPSDRYKTYEQYF

D gene: .
clone size: .
V gene: TRBV9
J gene: TRBJ2-7
CDR3 DNA: TGTGCCAGCAGCCCTAGACTGGACAGTTCCTACGAGCAGTACTTC
CDR3 protein: CASSPRLDSSYEQYF

D gene: .
clone size: .
V gene: TRBV6-4
J gene: TRBJ2-5
CDR3 DNA: TGTGCCAGCAGCGTTCGGGTTCTTGGGGAGACCCAGTACTTC
CDR3 protein: CASSVRVLGETQYF

D gene: .
clone size: .
V gene: TRBV2
J gene: TRBJ2-7
CDR3 DNA: TGTGCCAGCAGTGTTGACGGGAAGAAGTACGAGCAGTACTTC
CDR3 protein: CASSVDGKKYEQYF

D gene: .
clone size: .
V gene: TRBV6-1
J gene: TRBJ1-5
CDR3 DNA: TGTGCCAGCAGAATCAGGGAGGATAGCAATCAGCCCCAGCATTTT
CDR3 protein: CASRIREDSNQPQHF

D gene: .
clone size: .
V gene: TRBV4-3
J gene: TRBJ2-7
CDR3 DNA: TGCGCCAGCAGCCAAGTTGGGCGCGACGAGCAGTACTTC
CDR3 protein: CASSQVGRDEQYF

D gene: .
clone size: few
V gene: TRBV25-1
J gene: TRBJ2-3
CDR3 DNA: TGTGCCAGCAGTGATCCGGGGGTAATCGCAGATACGCAGTATTTT
CDR3 protein: CASSDPGVIADTQYF

D gene: .
clone size: .
V gene: TRBV6-5
J gene: TRBJ1-1
CDR3 DNA: TGTGCCAGTTCGGGACTGCGCAAGGGGGCTTTCTTT
CDR3 protein: CASSGLRKGAFF

D gene: TRBD2
clone size: .
V gene: TRBV6-5
J gene: TRBJ2-3
CDR3 DNA: TGTGCCAGCAGCCCCGGGCTAGCGGAGGGAGATACGCAGTATTTT
CDR3 protein: CASSPGLAEGDTQYF

D gene: TRBD2
clone size: .
V gene: TRBV6-6
J gene: TRBJ2-1
CDR3 DNA: TGTGCCAGCACCCAAAGGATAGCGGGCCATGAGCAGTTCTTC
CDR3 protein: CASTQRIAGHEQFF

D gene: TRBD1
clone size: .
V gene: TRBV2
J gene: TRBJ1-4
CDR3 DNA: TGTGCCAGCCAAAACCGGGACAGCCGCCTGAGTGAAAAACTGTTTTTT
CDR3 protein: CASQNRDSRLSEKLFF

D gene: .
clone size: .
V gene: TRBV20-1
J gene: TRBJ2-5
CDR3 DNA: TGCAGTGCTAGACGAGGGTGGGAGCAGTACTTC
CDR3 protein: CSARRGWEQYF

D gene: .
clone size: .
V gene: TRBV15
J gene: TRBJ2-5
CDR3 DNA: TGTGCCACCAGCCCCCGAGCGACGGAGACCCAGTACTTC
CDR3 protein: CATSPRATETQYF

D gene: .
clone size: .
V gene: TRBV15
J gene: TRBJ2-1
CDR3 DNA: TGTGCCACCAGCAGGGCGAGCGTCTGGAATGAGCAGTTCTTC
CDR3 protein: CATSRASVWNEQFF

D gene: .
clone size: .
V gene: TRBV9
J gene: TRBJ2-3
CDR3 DNA: TGTGCCAGCAGCGTAGCACTATCAGGCACAGATACGCAGTATTTT
CDR3 protein: CASSVALSGTDTQYF

D gene: TRBD1
clone size: .
V gene: TRBV7-3
J gene: TRBJ2-1
CDR3 DNA: TGTGCCAGCAGCCCGGTTCGACTGGGACAGACGAATGAGCAGTTCTTC
CDR3 protein: CASSPVRLGQTNEQFF

D gene: TRBD1
clone size: .
V gene: TRBV7-2
J gene: TRBJ1-1
CDR3 DNA: TGTGCCAGCAGCCCCCTGGCACAGGGGCGGAACACTGAAGCTTTCTTT
CDR3 protein: CASSPLAQGRNTEAFF

D gene: TRBD2
clone size: .
V gene: TRBV28
J gene: TRBJ2-2
CDR3 DNA: TGTGCCAGCATCCAACTAAGGCGGGCTAGCGGGAGGGCCGGCACCGGGGAGCTGTTTTTT
CDR3 protein: CASIQLRRASGRAGTGELFF

D gene: .
clone size: few
V gene: TRBV25-1
J gene: TRBJ1-5
CDR3 DNA: TGTGCCAGCAGGAGCGACAGACCTAATCAGCCCCAGCATTTT
CDR3 protein: CASRSDRPNQPQHF

D gene: TRBD2
clone size: .
V gene: TRBV9
J gene: TRBJ2-1
CDR3 DNA: TGTGCCAGCAGCGTAGGCTTGACTAGCGGGAGCCCTTACAATGAGCAGTTCTTC
CDR3 protein: CASSVGLTSGSPYNEQFF

D gene: TRBD1
clone size: .
V gene: TRBV5-6
J gene: TRBJ1-4
CDR3 DNA: TGTGCCAAACAGGGGTGGGGTAATGAAAAACTGTTTTTT
CDR3 protein: CAKQGWGNEKLFF

D gene: TRBD1
clone size: .
V gene: TRBV7-9
J gene: TRBJ1-3
CDR3 DNA: TGTGCCAGCAGCGTTAAGCCGGGACAGACTGGAAACACCATATATTTT
CDR3 protein: CASSVKPGQTGNTIYF

D gene: TRBD1
clone size: .
V gene: TRBV5-1
J gene: TRBJ1-5
CDR3 DNA: TGCGCCAGCAGCTTGGAGGACAGGCGATTTTATAGCAATCAGCCCCAGCATTTT
CDR3 protein: CASSLEDRRFYSNQPQHF